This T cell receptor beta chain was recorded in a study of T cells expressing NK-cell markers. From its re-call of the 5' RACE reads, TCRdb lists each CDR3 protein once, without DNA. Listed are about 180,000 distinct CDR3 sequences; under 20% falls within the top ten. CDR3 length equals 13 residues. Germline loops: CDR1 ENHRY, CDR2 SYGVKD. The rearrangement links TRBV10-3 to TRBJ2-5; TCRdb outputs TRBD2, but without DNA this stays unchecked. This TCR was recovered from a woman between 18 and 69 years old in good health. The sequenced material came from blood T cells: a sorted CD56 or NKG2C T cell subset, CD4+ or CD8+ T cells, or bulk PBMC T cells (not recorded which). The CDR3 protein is CATALGERETQYF.